These 8 T cell receptor beta chains share one sample of origin, sequenced in a study of blood T cell repertoires in COVID-19. Some clones are missing from TCRdb's copy, which holds only in-frame ones; the method was immunoSEQ multiplex PCR. The sample records around 75,000 clones, approximately 80% being singletons. Sequenced input: peripheral blood. These receptors all come from a man aged 45-65 years with COVID-19, enrolled during active disease.

In its sample, this clone was seen a few times. This chain links TRBV3-1 (or the pseudogene TRBV3-2) with TRBJ1-2; D is ambiguous. CDR1 and CDR2 (germline): LGHDT, YNNKEL (reference sequence). V gave up 4 bases and J gave up 4 bases, with 16 bases separating them. The CDR3 is 15 residues long. The CDR3 DNA reads as TGTGCCAGCAGCCCGAATGGAGGAGAGGGCTATGGCTACACCTTC. Translation gives CASSPNGGEGYGYTF.

V usage is TRBV3-1 (or the pseudogene TRBV3-2) and J usage is TRBJ2-3; 14 positions match TRBD2. CDR3 length: 15 residues. Per the germline V gene, CDR1 is LGHDT and CDR2 is YNNKEL (reference sequence). The trim removed 4 bases at V and 9 bases at J, leaving 6 bases unmatched. CDR3 in amino acids: CASSPRLAGGRTQYF. Written as DNA, the CDR3 is TGTGCCAGCAGCCCTCGACTAGCGGGGGGGCGGACGCAGTATTTT.

The chain combines TRBV7-2 with TRBJ2-2, with D perhaps matching TRBD2 (5 bases). V shed 5 bases and J shed 4 bases, with 11 bases lying between them. CDR1 and CDR2 from the germline V gene are SGHTA and FQGNSA. The CDR3 is 14 amino acids. CDR3 DNA: TGTGCCAGCAGCCCGAGGGTGGGCACCGGGGAGCTGTTTTTT. This encodes CASSPRVGTGELFF.

The chain is built from TRBV7-3 and TRBJ2-3; a possible D gene is TRBD1 (5 bases). CDR1 and CDR2 from the germline V gene are SGHTA and FQGTGA. This CDR3 has 14 amino acids. Trimming cost V 1 base and J 0 bases, with 5 bases left between them. DNA of the CDR3: TGTGCCAGCAGCTTAAGACAGAGCACAGATACGCAGTATTTT. Translated: CASSLRQSTDTQYF.

The genes are TRBV5-4 and TRBJ1-2; D unclear. The CDR3 contains 14 residues. Germline V gene data show CDR1 as SGHNT and CDR2 as YYREEE (reference sequence). The germline V and J ends were trimmed by 1 base and 4 bases, with 11 bases remaining between them. CDR3 region: CASSLSKGGYGYTF. The CDR3, as DNA: TGTGCCAGCAGCTTGTCGAAGGGAGGCTATGGCTACACCTTC.

The CDR3 here is CSVSISGTGDSPLHF. As DNA, the CDR3 is TGCAGCGTCTCCATCTCGGGCACAGGGGATTCACCCCTCCACTTT. The rearrangement uses TRBV29-1 and TRBJ1-6; TRBD1 matches 7 bases. Germline V gives CDR1 SQVTM, CDR2 ANQGSEA. The CDR3 covers 15 residues. V was clipped by 6 bases and J by 8 bases; unmatched bases: 13.

This clone was detected only once. V gene TRBV4-2 combines with J gene TRBJ1-2; 7 bases line up with TRBD1. CDR1 LGHNA and CDR2 YNFKEQ come from the germline V gene. The CDR3 is 16 amino acids. Trimming at V came to 3 bases and at J to 4 bases, leaving 11 bases not matched to a gene. The CDR3 DNA reads as TGTGCCAGCAGCCAGCGGACAGGAGACCCTAGCTATGGCTACACCTTC. The encoded protein is CASSQRTGDPSYGYTF.

The V and J genes are TRBV11-1 and TRBJ2-7; TRBD1 matches 11 bases. The CDR3 is 16 residues long. V lost 3 bases and J lost 0; bases outside the gene matches: 4. Germline V lookup: CDR1 SGHAT, CDR2 FQDESV (reference sequence). The CDR3 sequence: CASSFTGTGGSYEQYF. The CDR3 bases are TGTGCCAGCAGCTTCACCGGGACAGGGGGCTCCTACGAGCAGTACTTC.